The sequence of this TCR beta chain was determined in a study of T cells in localized non-small cell lung cancer. Study-level results: Analysis by sequencing included only one tumor region, so heterogeneity remains possible. Increased T cell density in blood showed an association with longer overall survival. Adjacent lung was found to contain a median approximately 50 of the top 100 tumor clones. In uninvolved adjacent lung, T cell clonality reached its highest value, exceeding tumor.

V was pared by 4 bases and J by 5 bases, with 10 bases of the junction left unmatched. CDR1 and CDR2 (germline): GTSNPN, SVGIG (reference sequence). The CDR3 has 15 amino acids. On this clone: Its specificity is unknown.

Generated by immunoSEQ multiplex PCR, the TCRdb table keeps only in-frame clones and is missing some. The sample lists approximately 100,000 clones, under 95% occurring once. V and J are TRBV30 and TRBJ2-2; 7 bases are shared with TRBD2. This TCR derives from a woman aged 40-70 years with stage II squamous cell lung carcinoma. Sequences were derived from PBMCs, sampled before any cancer treatment. CDR3 loop: CAWMGGSEWTGELFF. CDR3 sequence (DNA): TGTGCCTGGATGGGGGGGAGTGAGTGGACCGGGGAGCTGTTTTTT.